This T cell receptor (beta chain) was sequenced during a study of T cells in Graves' hyperthyroidism and ophthalmopathy. Findings and caveats of the study: Progression to ophthalmopathy was predicted a median of roughly 6.6 months early.

This CDR3 comprises 16 residues. The germline CDR1 and CDR2 sequences are SGDLS and YYNGEE. The V segment lost 0 bases and the J segment 2 bases; nucleotides outside the gene matches: 5. Duration under 3 months, a NOSPECS grade of at least 4, and a Clinical Activity Score of at least 3 characterized the ophthalmopathy patients. The study based diagnoses on clinical symptoms, serum thyroxine and TRAb, thyroid ultrasound and orbital computed tomography. The PBMCs studied were ones that came from 9 to 10 ml fresh peripheral blood. There were TCR beta CDR3 regions amplified from RNA transcripts. First-round RT-PCR of the TCR CDR3 relied on the HTBI primer set. TCRdb itself ran the multiplex PCR reads through MiXCR, one entry per CDR3 protein. The sample holds 300,000 to 450,000 distinct CDR3 sequences; 18% are singletons and the top ten take 40%. This clonotype was detected only a few times. The antigen remains unidentified.

This clonotype originated in a man aged 18 to 29 with Graves' ophthalmopathy. The chain uses TRBV9 and TRBJ1-3; 7 bases map to TRBD1. Sequenced sample: blood. CDR3 DNA: TGTGCCAGCAGCGTAGGGGCCGGGACAGCTGGAAACACCATATATTTT. Translating gives CASSVGAGTAGNTIYF.